Listed below are T cell receptor beta chains from one sample, sequenced in a study of human T cells and chemical hapten exposure. TCRdb used MiXCR to reprocess the RACE reads, holding one entry per CDR3 protein. The table has under 300,000 distinct CDR3 sequences, roughly 7.4% seen once; the top ten hold around 1.2%. Sequencing used whole blood, obtained in connection with sensitization to the hapten diphenylcyclopropenone (DPC). These receptor sequences come from a man aged 18-30 years with alopecia areata. Some clones in this sample may be carry-over from other donors' samples. The CDR3 runs from the conserved cysteine through the conserved F or W. Each record gives: CDR3 protein, CDR3 DNA, V gene, J gene, clone size, D gene. D genes are given only for firm matches. A clone size is listed for some rows: how often the clone was seen (once, few, many), or a class if it is expanded.

CDR3: CASSYRDRDQPQHF
DNA: TGTGCCAGCAGTTACCGAGACAGGGATCAGCCCCAGCATTTT
V: TRBV6-6
J: TRBJ1-5
size: few
D: TRBD1

CDR3: CASRAGHTNTEAFF
DNA: TGTGCCAGCAGGGCGGGACACACGAACACTGAAGCTTTCTTT
V: TRBV7-9
J: TRBJ1-1
size: .
D: .

CDR3: CASSLDDRGPPDTQYF
DNA: TGTGCCAGCAGCTTAGATGATAGGGGGCCGCCAGATACGCAGTATTTT
V: TRBV11-2
J: TRBJ2-3
size: .
D: TRBD1

CDR3: CASSSGTPFTDTQYF
DNA: TGTGCCAGCAGCTCCGGGACTCCATTCACAGATACGCAGTATTTT
V: TRBV5-6
J: TRBJ2-3
size: many
D: .

CDR3: CASSPDPSRRTEAFF
DNA: TGTGCCAGCAGCCCGGACCCAAGCCGACGGACTGAAGCTTTCTTT
V: TRBV11-2
J: TRBJ1-1
size: many
D: .

CDR3: CASSEYVRSTDTQYF
DNA: TGTGCCAGCAGTGAGTACGTGAGGTCGACAGATACGCAGTATTTT
V: TRBV6-4
J: TRBJ2-3
size: .
D: .

CDR3: CASTWVMGPGYTF
DNA: TGTGCCAGCACCTGGGTTATGGGGCCTGGCTACACCTTC
V: TRBV13
J: TRBJ1-2
size: many
D: .

CDR3: CASSYGQGDGYTF
DNA: TGTGCCAGCAGTTACGGACAGGGAGATGGCTACACCTTC
V: TRBV6-2/TRBV6-3
J: TRBJ1-2
size: .
D: TRBD1

CDR3: CASSSGSWTEAFF
DNA: TGCGCCAGCAGCTCTGGGAGCTGGACTGAAGCTTTCTTT
V: TRBV5-1
J: TRBJ1-1
size: many
D: .

CDR3: CASSYEAHNEQFF
DNA: TGTGCCAGCAGTTATGAGGCCCACAATGAGCAGTTCTTC
V: TRBV6-2/TRBV6-3
J: TRBJ2-1
size: many
D: .

CDR3: CASSLKGGGKLFF
DNA: TGTGCCAGCAGCCTAAAGGGCGGCGGAAAACTGTTTTTT
V: TRBV12-3/TRBV12-4
J: TRBJ1-4
size: few
D: .

CDR3: CASSLTAGGAGELFF
DNA: TGTGCCAGCAGCTTAACGGCCGGGGGAGCCGGGGAGCTGTTTTTT
V: TRBV7-2
J: TRBJ2-2
size: .
D: .

CDR3: CASSYSGSMNTEAFF
DNA: TGTGCCAGCAGTTACTCCGGCAGCATGAACACTGAAGCTTTCTTT
V: TRBV6-2/TRBV6-3
J: TRBJ1-1
size: .
D: .

CDR3: CASSLLSGYEQYF
DNA: TGTGCCAGCAGTTTACTCAGTGGATACGAGCAGTACTTC
V: TRBV27
J: TRBJ2-7
size: many
D: .

CDR3: CATLDRTGSTDTQYF
DNA: TGCGCCACCCTAGATCGGACAGGGTCCACAGATACGCAGTATTTT
V: TRBV10-2
J: TRBJ2-3
size: .
D: TRBD1

CDR3: CATSGPEGGPGNEQFF
DNA: TGTGCCACCAGTGGGCCCGAGGGGGGGCCTGGAAATGAGCAGTTCTTC
V: TRBV24-1
J: TRBJ2-1
size: few
D: .

CDR3: CASSEMRGPIRPDTQYF
DNA: TGTGCCAGCAGTGAAATGAGGGGGCCTATCCGACCCGATACGCAGTATTTT
V: TRBV6-1
J: TRBJ2-3
size: .
D: TRBD1

CDR3: CASSLASGGTIEQFF
DNA: TGTGCCAGCAGCTTAGCTAGCGGGGGCACAATTGAGCAGTTCTTC
V: TRBV5-4
J: TRBJ2-1
size: few
D: TRBD2

CDR3: CASSAGTSGNNEQFF
DNA: TGCGCCAGCAGCGCCGGGACTAGCGGAAACAATGAGCAGTTCTTC
V: TRBV10-1
J: TRBJ2-1
size: .
D: TRBD2

CDR3: CASRHLLESGDEFF
DNA: TGTGCCAGCAGACACCTACTTGAGTCAGGGGACGAGTTCTTC
V: TRBV27
J: TRBJ2-1
size: .
D: .

CDR3: CASSLEWNSPLHF
DNA: TGTGCCAGCAGCTTAGAATGGAATTCACCCCTCCACTTT
V: TRBV7-2
J: TRBJ1-6
size: many
D: .

CDR3: CASSLGYSSNQPQHF
DNA: TGTGCCAGCAGTTTAGGTTACAGTAGCAATCAGCCCCAGCATTTT
V: TRBV28
J: TRBJ1-5
size: many
D: .

CDR3: CAISLAGDGADTQYF
DNA: TGTGCCATCAGCCTAGCGGGGGACGGCGCAGATACGCAGTATTTT
V: TRBV10-3
J: TRBJ2-3
size: many
D: TRBD2

CDR3: CASSENSNQPQHF
DNA: TGTGCCAGCAGTGAAAATAGCAATCAGCCCCAGCATTTT
V: TRBV2
J: TRBJ1-5
size: many
D: .

CDR3: CAIKREKIPVQAKNIQYF
DNA: TGTGCCATCAAGCGAGAGAAGATTCCCGTCCAAGCCAAAAACATTCAGTACTTC
V: TRBV10-3
J: TRBJ2-4
size: few
D: .

CDR3: CASSQDRQSSYEQYF
DNA: TGCGCCAGCAGCCAAGACAGGCAGAGCTCCTACGAGCAGTACTTC
V: TRBV4-3
J: TRBJ2-7
size: many
D: .

CDR3: CASSSSGRNQPQHF
DNA: TGTGCCAGCAGTTCTTCCGGTAGGAATCAGCCCCAGCATTTT
V: TRBV6-2/TRBV6-3
J: TRBJ1-5
size: few
D: .

CDR3: CASSPGVGNEQFF
DNA: TGTGCCAGCTCCCCCGGGGTAGGCAATGAGCAGTTCTTC
V: TRBV12-3/TRBV12-4
J: TRBJ2-1
size: many
D: .

CDR3: CASSEAGRNEKLFF
DNA: TGTGCCAGCAGCGAAGCGGGGCGAAATGAAAAACTGTTTTTT
V: TRBV7-6
J: TRBJ1-4
size: .
D: .

CDR3: CASSSDYYGYTF
DNA: TGTGCCAGCAGCTCAGATTACTATGGCTACACCTTC
V: TRBV7-2
J: TRBJ1-2
size: .
D: .

CDR3: CSAGGGGPQPQHF
DNA: TGCAGTGCTGGAGGGGGGGGCCCTCAGCCCCAGCATTTT
V: TRBV20-1
J: TRBJ1-5
size: once
D: .

CDR3: CASSNRGLANTGELFF
DNA: TGTGCCAGCAGCAACCGCGGACTAGCGAACACCGGGGAGCTGTTTTTT
V: TRBV7-6
J: TRBJ2-2
size: .
D: TRBD2

CDR3: CASSESAGVRNEQFF
DNA: TGTGCCAGCAGTGAATCAGCGGGGGTAAGGAATGAGCAGTTCTTC
V: TRBV2
J: TRBJ2-1
size: many
D: TRBD2

CDR3: CSARAPLRLTDTQYF
DNA: TGCAGTGCTAGAGCGCCCCTTCGACTCACAGATACGCAGTATTTT
V: TRBV20-1
J: TRBJ2-3
size: few
D: .

CDR3: CAISGTDNEQFF
DNA: TGTGCCATCAGCGGGACAGACAATGAGCAGTTCTTC
V: TRBV10-3
J: TRBJ2-1
size: .
D: TRBD1

CDR3: CASSLSITEAFF
DNA: TGTGCCAGCAGCTTATCCATCACTGAAGCTTTCTTT
V: TRBV7-8
J: TRBJ1-1
size: few
D: .

CDR3: CSARGGKWVANEKLFF
DNA: TGCAGTGCTAGAGGGGGAAAATGGGTCGCGAATGAAAAACTGTTTTTT
V: TRBV20-1
J: TRBJ1-4
size: .
D: .